This T cell receptor (beta chain) was sequenced for a study of blood T cell repertoires in COVID-19. Using immunoSEQ multiplex PCR, the repertoire was profiled, and TCRdb retains in-frame clones only, with some absent. Among roughly 260,000 clones, roughly 90% were seen once, and the ten largest hold about 11%. Germline lookup yields CDR1 SNHLY and CDR2 FYNNEI. With 3 bases removed from V and 2 bases from J, the gap between germline ends came to 4 bases. This CDR3 region has 12 residues. This TCR was recovered from a woman younger than 45 with COVID-19, enrolled during active disease. This sequence joins TRBV2 and TRBJ2-5; D not resolved. What was sequenced was peripheral blood. The CDR3 DNA reads TGTGCCAGCAGTGACAGACAAGAGACCCAGTACTTC. This translates into CASSDRQETQYF.